This T cell receptor (beta chain) was recorded in a study of beta chain features in type 1 diabetes. The sequenced template was cDNA made from the entire isolated RNA. Produced via immunoSEQ multiplex PCR; TCRdb's table is partial and in-frame only. This table holds 250,000 or so clones, around 65% found once. There are 13 residues in the CDR3. Germline CDR1 and CDR2: SQVTM and ANQGSEA. V was cut by 3 bases and J by 5 bases, with 12 bases left in between. This clonotype was obtained from a man aged 25-40 years in good health. The rearrangement joins TRBV29-1 to TRBJ2-3; possible D gene TRBD1, 5 bases. The source material was naive CD4+ T cells from blood. The CDR3 loop is CSVDSGFRDTQYF. Written as DNA, the CDR3 is TGCAGCGTTGACTCAGGGTTCAGAGATACGCAGTATTTT.